One sample yielded the 18 T cell receptor beta chains listed below, sequenced in a study of shared clonotypes between healthy human individuals. CD45RO-negative cells were positively selected for CCR7, leaving out terminally differentiated effector memory CD45RA+ cells. Data came from immunoSEQ multiplex PCR; TCRdb stores just in-frame clones and leaves some out. The sample shows about 2.1 million clones, around 95% of them seen only once. Source material: naive CD8+ T cells from PBMCs. These receptors were obtained from a man younger than 35 in good health. Some clones in this sample may be carry-over from other donors' samples.

The J gene is TRBJ1-3, the V gene TRBV28, with TRBD1 identical over 7 bases. CDR3 length equals 16 residues. Germline assignment: CDR1 MDHEN and CDR2 SYDVKM. V was clipped by 7 bases and J by 0 bases; unmatched bases: 9. The CDR3 DNA is TGTGCCAGCACCTCGAGGGACAGTTACTCTGGAAACACCATATATTTT. This translates into CASTSRDSYSGNTIYF.

The rearrangement uses TRBV27 and TRBJ2-5; D is possibly TRBD2 (6 bases). This CDR3 spans 14 amino acids. With 1 base removed from V and 5 bases from J, the gap between germline ends came to 11 bases. In germline, CDR1 is MNHEY, CDR2 SMNVEV (reference sequence). CDR3 protein: CASSLFPGGETQYF. The CDR3 DNA follows: TGTGCCAGCAGTTTATTTCCTGGAGGGGAGACCCAGTACTTC.

This clone is a singleton in its sample. This rearrangement joins TRBV27 to TRBJ1-5, with D unresolved. With 3 bases removed from V and 4 bases from J, the gap between germline ends came to 7 bases. Germline CDR1 is MNHEY and CDR2 is SMNVEV (reference sequence). This CDR3 has 13 amino acids. The CDR3 loop reads CASSFVINQPQHF. The CDR3 nucleotides read TGTGCCAGCAGTTTCGTCATTAATCAGCCCCAGCATTTT.

Turning to this clone: Other nucleotide sequences from this sample produce the same CDR3. The chain is built from TRBV5-1 and TRBJ2-7; 13 bases match TRBD2. The CDR3 spans 15 residues. Germline trimming cut 4 bases from V and 2 bases from J; bases unmatched to any gene: 3. CDR1 and CDR2 from the germline V gene are SGHRS and YFSETQ. The CDR3 loop is CASSMGLAGTYEQYF. The CDR3 nucleotides read TGCGCCAGCAGCATGGGACTAGCGGGAACCTACGAGCAGTACTTC.

V gene TRBV27 combines with J gene TRBJ2-1; 9 nucleotides agree with TRBD2. The CDR3 is 18 amino acids. The junction had 14 bases not matched to a gene; V was cut back by 8 bases and J by 0 bases. Germline V gene lookup returns CDR1 MNHEY and CDR2 SMNVEV (reference sequence). The CDR3 loop reads CASGRRGLALSSYNEQFF. CDR3 in DNA: TGTGCCAGCGGCCGTAGGGGACTAGCACTGAGCTCCTACAATGAGCAGTTCTTC.

This clone was picked up one time. This chain uses TRBV28 with TRBJ2-7; 8 nucleotides line up with TRBD2. This CDR3 is 13 amino acids long. Losses at the gene ends were 2 bases for V and 5 bases for J; bases not matched to a gene: 2. Germline V gene lookup returns CDR1 MDHEN and CDR2 SYDVKM. The CDR3 spells CASSLGTRNEQYF. The CDR3 DNA follows: TGTGCCAGCAGTTTAGGGACTAGGAACGAGCAGTACTTC. Filled out from reference TRBV28 and TRBJ2-7, the complete variable domain reads DVKVTQSSRYLVKRTGEKVFLECVQDMDHENMFWYRQDPGLGLRLIYFSYDVKMKEKGDIPEGYSVSREKKERFSLILESASTNQTSMYLCASSLGTRNEQYFGPGTRLTVT.

CDR3 in DNA: TGTGCCAGCAGCTTAGTAGTAAGGGGTGGTCCCACTGAAGCTTTCTTT. Amino acid sequence: CASSLVVRGGPTEAFF. V gene TRBV7-6 combines with J gene TRBJ1-1; D is possibly TRBD1 (5 bases). Germline values: CDR1 SGHVS, CDR2 FNYEAQ. The CDR3 consists of 16 residues. V lost 1 base to trimming and J lost 4 bases, with 16 bases between them. Full variable domain (remainder filled in from reference TRBV7-6 and TRBJ1-1): GAGVSQSPRYKVTKRGQDVALRCDPISGHVSLYWYRQALGQGPEFLTYFNYEAQQDKSGLPNDRFSAERPEGSISTLTIQRTEQRDSAMYRCASSLVVRGGPTEAFFGQGTRLTVV.

The DNA for the CDR3 is TGTGCCAGCAGGCTGACGGGGCGGAACACCGGGGAGCTGTTTTTT. Encoded protein: CASRLTGRNTGELFF. The V and J genes are TRBV14 and TRBJ2-2; tentatively, D is TRBD1 or TRBD2 (5 bases each). There are 15 residues in the CDR3. Trimming left V 6 bases short and J 1 base short, with 12 bases between. From germline, CDR1 is SGHDN and CDR2 FVKESK.

V and J are TRBV28 and TRBJ2-7; D remains unclear. The CDR3 has 13 residues. V dropped 1 base and J dropped 3 bases, with 7 bases sitting between them. Germline V lookup: CDR1 MDHEN, CDR2 SYDVKM. The CDR3 here is CASSLSPFYEQYF. CDR3 DNA: TGTGCCAGCAGTTTATCTCCTTTCTACGAGCAGTACTTC.

The V call is TRBV7-9, the J call TRBJ2-7; D remains unclear. Germline V gives CDR1 SEHNR, CDR2 FQNEAQ (reference sequence). This CDR3 comprises 14 residues. Trimming removed 5 bases from V and 0 bases from J, with 11 bases in between. CDR3 protein: CASSKNLSSYEQYF. For the CDR3, the DNA is TGTGCCAGCAGCAAAAACCTTAGCTCCTACGAGCAGTACTTC.

This chain uses TRBV14 with TRBJ1-1; a possible D gene is TRBD1 (5 bases). CDR3 length: 15 residues. CDR1 and CDR2 from the germline V gene are SGHDN and FVKESK. V shed 1 base and J shed 4 bases, with 13 bases lying between them. CDR3 sequence: CASSQVKQDGTEAFF. The CDR3 nucleotides are TGTGCCAGCAGCCAAGTAAAACAGGACGGCACTGAAGCTTTCTTT. The variable domain in full, completed from reference TRBV14 and TRBJ1-1, reads EAGVTQFPSHSVIEKGQTVTLRCDPISGHDNLYWYRRVMGKEIKFLLHFVKESKQDESGMPNNRFLAERTGGTYSTLKVQPAELEDSGVYFCASSQVKQDGTEAFFGQGTRLTVV.

V usage is TRBV7-9 and J usage is TRBJ2-7, with a possible D match to TRBD1 (6 bases). The CDR3 has 14 residues. V lost 2 bases, J lost 3 bases, and 11 bases lay in between. Germline CDR1 is SEHNR and CDR2 is FQNEAQ (reference sequence). CDR3 in DNA: TGTGCCAGCAGCTTATTTACCAGGGGCTACGAGCAGTACTTC. Translated: CASSLFTRGYEQYF. Full variable domain (missing parts from reference TRBV7-9 and TRBJ2-7): DTGVSQNPRHKITKRGQNVTFRCDPISEHNRLYWYRQTLGQGPEFLTYFQNEAQLEKSRLLSDRFSAERPKGSFSTLEIQRTEQGDSAMYLCASSLFTRGYEQYFGPGTRLTVT.

This clone occurred once. Germline is not matched at one junction end, which may reflect a read error. V is TRBV2 and J is TRBJ2-7; no firm D call. The germline V gene encodes CDR1 SNHLY and CDR2 FYNNEI. The CDR3 loop spans 13 amino acids. The CDR3 DNA sequence: TGTGCCAGCAGAGAAGGGTCTTCCTACGAGCAGTACTTC. This codes for CASREGSSYEQYF.

The CDR3 coding sequence is TGTGCCAGCAGTTTACAGGGGGCAACCTACGAGCAGTACTTC. Translating gives CASSLQGATYEQYF. The chain employs TRBV27 and TRBJ2-7, with 8 bases aligning to TRBD1. V shed 2 bases and J 2 bases; nucleotides not matched to a gene: 2. From germline, CDR1 is MNHEY and CDR2 SMNVEV (reference sequence). The CDR3 covers 14 residues.

The genes are TRBV9 and TRBJ2-7; 9 bases line up with TRBD2. The V gene's germline CDR1 is SGDLS and CDR2 YYNGEE. The CDR3 extends over 15 amino acids. V gave up 2 bases and J gave up 5 bases; unmatched junction bases: 8. This chain's CDR3 is CASSVGASGNNEQYF. The CDR3 nucleotides are TGTGCCAGCAGCGTTGGGGCTAGCGGGAACAACGAGCAGTACTTC.

The chain couples TRBV29-1 to TRBJ2-3, with 12 nucleotides matching TRBD2. Germline trimming cut 6 bases from V and 0 bases from J; bases unmatched to any gene: 1. CDR3 length: 14 residues. CDR1 is SQVTM and CDR2 is ANQGSEA in the germline V gene. The CDR3 DNA reads TGCAGCGTGACTAGCGGGAGTAGCACAGATACGCAGTATTTT. Amino acids: CSVTSGSSTDTQYF.

About this clone itself: The same CDR3 is also encoded by other DNA sequences in this sample. The chain combines TRBV7-3 with TRBJ2-3, with D hard to call. The CDR3 contains 13 residues. V lost 5 bases and J lost 3, with 9 bases in between. Per germline, CDR1 SGHTA and CDR2 FQGTGA. CDR3 in amino acids: CASSPLGTDTQYF. Written as DNA, the CDR3 is TGTGCCAGCAGCCCCCTGGGGACAGATACGCAGTATTTT. The full variable domain, with the rest looked up from reference TRBV7-3 and TRBJ2-3, is GAGVSQTPSNKVTEKGKYVELRCDPISGHTALYWYRQSLGQGPEFLIYFQGTGAADDSGLPNDRFFAVRPEGSVSTLKIQRTERGDSAVYLCASSPLGTDTQYFGPGTRLTVL.

The chain uses TRBV27 and TRBJ2-7, with 10 nucleotides matching TRBD1. The CDR3 extends over 15 amino acids. The V segment lost 5 bases and the J segment 0 bases; nucleotides outside the gene matches: 4. From germline, CDR1 is MNHEY and CDR2 SMNVEV (reference sequence). For the CDR3, the DNA is TGTGCCAGCAGTAAACGGACAGGGGGCTCCTACGAGCAGTACTTC. Translation gives CASSKRTGGSYEQYF.